These 15 T cell receptor beta chains came from one sample sequenced in a study of blood T cell repertoires in COVID-19. The data were produced by immunoSEQ multiplex PCR, yet TCRdb's version contains in-frame clones alone and is incomplete. The table lists 34,000 or so clones, about 85% of them singletons. Source material: peripheral blood. These receptors were taken from a man aged 45-65 years with active or convalescent COVID-19.

The V gene is TRBV6-6, the J gene TRBJ1-4, with D hard to call. This CDR3 contains 12 residues. Looked up from germline, CDR1 is MNHNY and CDR2 is SVGAGI (reference sequence). Trimming removed 0 bases at V and 8 bases at J, with 4 bases between. CDR3 sequence (DNA): TGTGCCAGCAGTTACTCAGAGGAAAAACTGTTTTTT. Residues: CASSYSEEKLFF.

The chain employs TRBV18 and TRBJ2-1; 13 bases match TRBD2. There are 15 residues in the CDR3. V shed 5 bases and J 5 bases; nucleotides not matched to a gene: 3. CDR1 KGHSH and CDR2 LQKENI come from the germline V gene. The CDR3 nucleotides read TGTGCCAGCTCAACGGGACTAGCGGGGAACAATGAGCAGTTCTTC. This sequence encodes CASSTGLAGNNEQFF.

V and J are TRBV10-3 and TRBJ2-3; 8 bases are shared with TRBD2. The ends lost 0 bases at V and 5 bases at J; junction bases unmatched: 7. Germline V gene data show CDR1 as ENHRY and CDR2 as SYGVKD. The CDR3 is made up of 16 amino acids. In DNA, the CDR3 is TGTGCCATCAGTGAGTCTGGAAGCGGGAGAGGAGATACGCAGTATTTT. Amino acids: CAISESGSGRGDTQYF.

The chain recombines TRBV29-1 with TRBJ1-2; 10 nucleotides match TRBD1. Germline V lookup: CDR1 SQVTM, CDR2 ANQGSEA. The trim removed 5 bases at V and 3 bases at J, leaving 6 bases unmatched. The CDR3 has 14 residues. CDR3 sequence: CSVSRTGGYYGYTF. DNA for the CDR3: TGCAGCGTTTCCCGGACAGGGGGATACTATGGCTACACCTTC.

The V and J genes are TRBV9 and TRBJ2-7; weak D call: TRBD2 (6 bases). CDR1 SGDLS and CDR2 YYNGEE come from the germline V gene. This CDR3 has 16 amino acids. The V and J ends lost 0 bases and 0 bases respectively, with 13 bases between them. Here the CDR3 reads CASSVGLATSSYEQYF. The CDR3 coding sequence is TGTGCCAGCAGCGTAGGTCTAGCGACCTCCTCCTACGAGCAGTACTTC.

This chain uses TRBV5-4 with TRBJ2-5; 11 bases align to TRBD2. Germline values: CDR1 SGHNT, CDR2 YYREEE (reference sequence). V lost 4 bases, J lost 3 bases, and 5 bases stayed unmatched. The CDR3 is 15 amino acids. Here the CDR3 reads CASSAGTSGEETQYF. In DNA form, the CDR3 reads TGTGCCAGCAGCGCCGGGACTAGCGGCGAAGAGACCCAGTACTTC.

The J gene is TRBJ1-3, the V gene TRBV14, with a weak D call TRBD1 (6 bases). The CDR3 consists of 16 residues. CDR1 and CDR2 from the germline V gene are SGHDN and FVKESK. The V and J ends lost 1 base and 2 bases respectively, with 12 bases between them. CDR3 protein: CASSQVGSGAGNTIYF. CDR3 DNA: TGTGCCAGCAGCCAAGTCGGGTCAGGGGCTGGAAACACCATATATTTT.

The chain employs TRBV7-9 and TRBJ2-1, with D tentatively TRBD1 (5 bases). Trimming shortened V by 6 bases and J by 4 bases, and 19 bases separated the two germline ends. From germline, CDR1 is SEHNR and CDR2 FQNEAQ (reference sequence). The CDR3 runs to 16 residues. In DNA, the CDR3 is TGTGCCAGCAGTTCATCTAGGGGTGACAGATACAATGAGCAGTTCTTC. Protein: CASSSSRGDRYNEQFF. Combining the CDR3 with reference TRBV7-9 and TRBJ2-1 gives the whole variable domain DTGVSQNPRHKITKRGQNVTFRCDPISEHNRLYWYRQTLGQGPEFLTYFQNEAQLEKSRLLSDRFSAERPKGSFSTLEIQRTEQGDSAMYLCASSSSRGDRYNEQFFGPGTRLTVL.

This clone was counted between two and nine times. V usage is TRBV29-1 and J usage is TRBJ2-7; TRBD1 is a possible D gene (6 bases). This CDR3 is built from 15 residues. In germline, CDR1 is SQVTM, CDR2 ANQGSEA. V gave up 1 base and J gave up 3 bases, with 16 bases separating them. This CDR3 is CSVEVPRGDNYEQYF. The CDR3 nucleotides read TGCAGCGTTGAAGTGCCGAGAGGGGACAACTACGAGCAGTACTTC.

This rearrangement joins TRBV5-1 to TRBJ1-1; 7 bases agree with TRBD1. This CDR3 region has 14 residues. Germline assignment: CDR1 SGHRS and CDR2 YFSETQ. Trimming cost V 5 bases and J 1 base; bases outside gene matches: 5. CDR3 bases: TGCGCCAGCAGTTTTAGACAGGGGAACACTGAAGCTTTCTTT. This gives the protein CASSFRQGNTEAFF.

This chain uses TRBV7-3 with TRBJ2-1; no reliable D call. Trimming stripped 5 bases from V and 8 bases from J, with 19 bases between. CDR1 is SGHTA and CDR2 is FQGTGA in the germline V gene. The CDR3 contains 15 residues. CDR3 DNA: TGTGCCAGCAGCCCCGGCCCGGCGAAGCGACATGAGCAGTTCTTC. Protein product: CASSPGPAKRHEQFF.

This clone has a handful of counts. This chain joins TRBV27 and TRBJ1-5; no definite D call. V lost 6 bases and J 4 bases, leaving 13 bases between the germline ends. The CDR3 has 14 residues. Looked up from germline, CDR1 is MNHEY and CDR2 is SMNVEV (reference sequence). In DNA form, the CDR3 reads TGTGCCAGCAGATTAGCGGGTGGTAATCAGCCCCAGCATTTT. Its translation: CASRLAGGNQPQHF.

The chain links TRBV7-3 to TRBJ2-2; 9 nucleotides match TRBD2. The CDR3 is 18 residues long. After removal of 1 base from V and 6 bases from J, the junction contained 12 bases not matched to a gene. Germline CDR1 is SGHTA and CDR2 is FQGTGA. CDR3 coding DNA: TGTGCCAGCAGCTTAAGGCCTAGCGGGAAGGTGGGCTCCGGGGAGCTGTTTTTT. Its protein product is CASSLRPSGKVGSGELFF.

The sample holds one count of this clone. The chain employs TRBV2 and TRBJ1-1; 8 bases line up with TRBD1. The CDR3 consists of 14 residues. Trimming cost V 4 bases and J 6 bases; bases outside gene matches: 7. Germline V gene lookup returns CDR1 SNHLY and CDR2 FYNNEI. CDR3 sequence reads: CASSVQGVSPEAFF. In DNA form, the CDR3 reads TGTGCCAGCAGTGTACAGGGGGTGTCCCCTGAAGCTTTCTTT.

In its sample, this clone was seen a few times. V gene TRBV4-1 combines with J gene TRBJ1-3; D gene uncertain. This CDR3 is 16 amino acids long. Germline V gene sequence: CDR1 MGHRA, CDR2 YSYEKL. Trimming removed 1 base at V and 3 bases at J, with 13 bases between. CDR3 region: CASSQGFSGFGNTIYF. CDR3 DNA: TGCGCCAGCAGCCAAGGATTTTCGGGATTTGGAAACACCATATATTTT.